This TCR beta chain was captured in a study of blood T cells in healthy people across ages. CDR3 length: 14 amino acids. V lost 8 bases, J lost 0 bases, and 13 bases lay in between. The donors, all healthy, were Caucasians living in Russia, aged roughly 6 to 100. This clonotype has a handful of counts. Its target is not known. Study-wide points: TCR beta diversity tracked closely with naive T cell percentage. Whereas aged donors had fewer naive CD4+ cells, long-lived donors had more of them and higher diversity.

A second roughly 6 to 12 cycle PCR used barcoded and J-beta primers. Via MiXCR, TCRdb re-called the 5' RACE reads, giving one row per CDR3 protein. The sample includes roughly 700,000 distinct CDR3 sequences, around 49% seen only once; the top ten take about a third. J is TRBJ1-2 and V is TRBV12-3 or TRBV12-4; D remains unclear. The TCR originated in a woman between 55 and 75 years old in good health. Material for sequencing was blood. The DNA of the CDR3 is TGTGCCAGCGGACGATTAGTATCTAACTATGGCTACACCTTC. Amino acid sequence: CASGRLVSNYGYTF.